Each of the 15 T cell receptor delta chains below was sequenced from the same sample in a study of fetal and pediatric gammadelta thymocytes (dated by TCRdb to between 2020 and 2023). Sequencing was carried out with an Illumina MiSeq. TCRdb reanalyzed the public reads with the CATT caller, and identical DNA sequences were merged afterwards. Across this sample there are roughly 620 delta-chain clones, with roughly 31% seen only once. Around 20% of the sample goes to the ten largest clones. Sequencing input: Vgamma9Vdelta2 gamma-delta T cells from the thymus. This specimen's cell subset or site label, per the study, means: sorted CD3+gammadeltaTCR+Vgamma9+Vdelta2+ thymocytes. The origin of the receptors is a child who underwent cardiac surgery and was recorded as healthy.

Regarding this clone: This likely traces to a read error, being one base from a far larger clone. The chain recombines TRDV2 with TRDJ2; 7 bases are shared with TRDD3. TCRdb carries no J gene annotation; the J gene was assigned here by matching the DNA with germline. CDR3 size: 19 residues. CDR1 is GEAIGNYY, CDR2 EKD, per germline. V shed 0 bases, J shed 7 bases, and the junction held 19 bases outside the gene matches. CDR3 protein: CACDTGNLLWDTGIAQLFF. The CDR3 nucleotides are TGTGCCTGTGACACCGGAAATTTACTGTGGGATACTGGAATAGCACAACTCTTCTTT.

In this sample, this clone is large. The gene calls are TRDV2 and TRDJ1; TRDD3 matches 7 bases. Because TCRdb records no J gene, it was assigned here through a match of the DNA to germline. Germline V lookup: CDR1 GEAIGNYY, CDR2 EKD. V lost 0 bases and J lost 2; bases outside the gene matches: 5. This CDR3 region has 15 residues. In DNA form, the CDR3 reads TGTGCCTGTGACACCGGGGGGGGATCGACCGATAAACTCATCTTT. Its protein is CACDTGGGSTDKLIF.

A note on this clone: A far larger clone is off by one base, so a read error is likely. Other DNA sequences in this specimen translate into the identical CDR3. J is TRDJ3 and V is TRAV38-2/DV8; 8 positions agree with TRDD3. CDR3 size: 17 residues. The trim removed 1 base at V and 2 bases at J, leaving 2 bases unmatched. Germline V gives CDR1 TSESDYY, CDR2 QEAYKQQN. CDR3: CAYRSWGIPWDTRQMFF. For the CDR3, the DNA is TGTGCTTATAGGAGCTGGGGGATTCCCTGGGACACCCGACAGATGTTTTTC.

Note on this clone: This may stem from a read error, because a much larger clone lies one nucleotide away. The same CDR3 can be traced to other DNA sequences in this sample. The chain recombines TRDV2 with TRDJ2; TRDD3 aligns across 10 bases. The trim removed 4 bases at V and 0 bases at J, leaving 7 bases unmatched. The CDR3 has 17 residues. Germline V CDR1 and CDR2: GEAIGNYY, EKD. The CDR3 nucleotides are TGTGCCTGTGATTTACTGGGGGATGGGGCTTTGACAGCACAACTCTTCTTT. The encoded protein is CACDLLGDGALTAQLFF.

The V call is TRDV2, the J call TRDJ3, with D possibly matching TRDD3 (5 bases). TCRdb leaves out the J gene; it was filled in here by matching the DNA to germline. Germline lookup yields CDR1 GEAIGNYY and CDR2 EKD. The CDR3 is made up of 17 amino acids. Deletions cut 3 bases from V and 0 bases from J, with 11 bases between. CDR3 DNA: TGTGCCTGTGACCCCGGGGGTAGCTCCTGGGACACCCGACAGATGTTTTTC. It codes for CACDPGGSSWDTRQMFF.

This clone was seen only a few times. A far larger clone is one base from this, pointing to a likely read error. The sample holds other DNA sequences that translate to the same CDR3. This rearrangement joins TRDV2 to TRDJ1; a possible D gene is TRDD3 (6 bases). The CDR3 runs 12 residues. Germline CDR1 GEAIGNYY, CDR2 EKD. Trimming cost V 4 bases and J 9 bases, with 14 bases left between them. CDR3 DNA: TGTGCCTGTGATACCCCTCCTGGGGAACTCATCTTT. Amino acids: CACDTPPGELIF.

In its sample, this clone ranks as large. The chain joins TRDV2 to TRDJ3, with 9 positions matching TRDD3. Trimming at V came to 2 bases and at J to 1 base, leaving 2 bases not matched to a gene. CDR3 length: 17 amino acids. Germline V gene sequence: CDR1 GEAIGNYY, CDR2 EKD. DNA of the CDR3: TGTGCCTGTGACAGTACTGGGGGATCCTGGGACACCCGACAGATGTTTTTC. This sequence encodes CACDSTGGSWDTRQMFF.

The count of this clone is one. The chain joins TRDV2 to TRDJ3; 7 bases are a match to TRDD3. Germline matching of the DNA provided the J gene here, since TCRdb leaves it blank. The CDR3 has 18 amino acids. Germline assignment: CDR1 GEAIGNYY and CDR2 EKD. V trimming: 1 base; J trimming: 0 bases; junction bases outside the gene matches: 5. CDR3 bases: TGTGCCTGTGACACTGGGGGAACTAGCTCCTGGGACACCCGACAGATGTTTTTC. Its protein is CACDTGGTSSWDTRQMFF.

This clone rates as hyperexpanded. The sample carries other DNA sequences with the same CDR3. This rearrangement joins TRAV38-2/DV8 to TRDJ3; 10 bases are shared with TRDD3. The length of the CDR3 is 17 residues. CDR1 and CDR2 from the germline V gene are TSESDYY and QEAYKQQN. Trimming cost V 1 base and J 2 bases; bases outside gene matches: 0. This chain's CDR3 is CAYRSWGIPWDTRQMFF. The CDR3 region has the DNA TGTGCTTATAGGAGCTGGGGGATACCCTGGGACACCCGACAGATGTTTTTC.

A word on this clone: This DNA's translation differs at residue 6 from TCRdb's protein, which comes from a much larger clone; a read error is likely, and the protein shown is translated from the DNA. The chain recombines TRDV2 with TRDJ3, with D maybe TRDD3 (5 bases). TCRdb leaves out the J gene; it was filled in here by matching the DNA to germline. Looked up from germline, CDR1 is GEAIGNYY and CDR2 is EKD. The CDR3 has 17 residues. The V end lost 2 bases, the J end lost 0 bases, and 10 bases lay between the germline ends. This CDR3 is CACDKGGGSWDTRQMFF. The DNA for the CDR3 is TGTGCCTGTGACAAGGGCGGGGGCTCCTGGGACACCCGACAGATGTTTTTC.

This clone is hyperexpanded by share. This sample includes further DNA sequences coding for the same CDR3. The genes are TRDV1 and TRDJ1; maybe TRDD3 (7 bases). Germline CDR1 reads TSWWSYY; CDR2 reads QGS. Trimming pared 2 bases from V and 0 bases from J, leaving 34 bases between. The CDR3 has 23 amino acids. In DNA, the CDR3 is TGTGCTCTTGGGGAATTTATCCCTTCCGGGGCGGGGGGATTCCCCTTGTACACCGATAAACTCATCTTT. Protein: CALGEFIPSGAGGFPLYTDKLIF.

Concerning this clone itself: A far larger clone is a single base away, which makes a read error likely. The gene calls are TRDV2 and TRDJ3; 13 bases match TRDD3. Germline matching of the DNA provided the J gene here, since TCRdb leaves it blank. The CDR3 spans 21 residues. Germline CDR1 reads GEAIGNYY; CDR2 reads EKD. This CDR3 is CACDTGNWGIRGGWDTRQMFF. CDR3 nucleotides: TGTGCCTGTGACACCGGCAACTGGGGGATACGCGGTGGATGGGACACCCGCCAGATGTTTTTC.

The V gene is TRDV2, the J gene TRDJ3, with TRDD3 identical over 9 bases. Assignment of the J gene here rests on matching the DNA to germline, because TCRdb gives none. CDR1 is GEAIGNYY, CDR2 EKD, per germline. With 0 bases clipped from V and 2 bases from J, the junction kept 1 base outside the gene matches. The CDR3 extends over 17 amino acids. The CDR3 region is CACDTVGDTWDTRQMFF. CDR3 sequence (DNA): TGTGCCTGTGACACCGTGGGGGATACCTGGGACACCCGACAGATGTTTTTC.

With regard to this clone: Only one base separates this from a far larger clonotype, so it likely reflects a read error. The chain employs TRDV2 and TRDJ3; D is possibly TRDD3 (6 bases). TCRdb does not report a J gene; here it was assigned by matching the DNA to germline references. V was trimmed by 0 bases and J by 0 bases, leaving 11 bases between them. The CDR3 has 18 amino acids. CDR1 is GEAIGNYY, CDR2 EKD, per germline. The CDR3 protein is CACDTWGHSSWDTRQMFF. The DNA for the CDR3 is TGTGCCTGTGACACCTGGGGGCATAGCTCCTGGGACACCCGACAGATGTTTTTC.

This clone has just a few counts. A much bigger clone sits one base away, suggesting this may be a read error. V gene TRDV2 combines with J gene TRDJ3; D remains unclear. Between the trimmed V and J ends, which lost 3 bases and 12 bases, there was a span of 11 bases. The CDR3 runs to 13 residues. Germline V gene lookup returns CDR1 GEAIGNYY and CDR2 EKD. The CDR3 loop reads CACDAGHFRQMFF. Written as DNA, the CDR3 is TGTGCCTGTGACGCCGGGCACTTCCGACAGATGTTTTTC.